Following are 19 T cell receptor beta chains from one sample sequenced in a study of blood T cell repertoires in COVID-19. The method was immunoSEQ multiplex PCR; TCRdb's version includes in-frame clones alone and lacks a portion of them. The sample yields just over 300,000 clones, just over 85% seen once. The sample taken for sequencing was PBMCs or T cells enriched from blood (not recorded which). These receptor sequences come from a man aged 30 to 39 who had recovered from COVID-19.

DNA of the CDR3: TGTGCCAGCAGTGAGGGGCTAAGCTCCTACGAGCAGTACTTC. This gives the protein CASSEGLSSYEQYF. The rearrangement links TRBV6-1 to TRBJ2-7; the D gene is possibly TRBD1 (5 bases). V shed 3 bases and J shed 0 bases, with 9 bases lying between them. The CDR3 length is 14 residues. Germline V lookup: CDR1 MNHNS, CDR2 SASEGT.

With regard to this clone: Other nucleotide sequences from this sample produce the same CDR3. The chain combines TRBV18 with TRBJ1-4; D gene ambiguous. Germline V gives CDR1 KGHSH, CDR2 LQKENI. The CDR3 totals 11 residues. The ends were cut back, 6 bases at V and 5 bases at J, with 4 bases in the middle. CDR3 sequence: CASSLNEKLFF. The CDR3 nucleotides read TGTGCCAGCTCCTTAAATGAAAAACTGTTTTTT.

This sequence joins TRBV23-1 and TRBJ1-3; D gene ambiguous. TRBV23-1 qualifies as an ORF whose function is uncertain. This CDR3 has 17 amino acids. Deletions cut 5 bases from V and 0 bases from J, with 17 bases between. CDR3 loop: CASSNRTSVNSGNTIYF. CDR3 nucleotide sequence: TGCGCCAGCAGTAACCGAACTTCCGTCAACTCTGGAAACACCATATATTTT.

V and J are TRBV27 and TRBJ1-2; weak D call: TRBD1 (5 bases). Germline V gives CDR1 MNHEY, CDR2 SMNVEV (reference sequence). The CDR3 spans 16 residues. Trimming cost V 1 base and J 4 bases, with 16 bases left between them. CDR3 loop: CASSLYSYDSAYGYTF. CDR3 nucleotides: TGTGCCAGCAGTTTATACTCCTACGACAGTGCCTATGGCTACACCTTC.

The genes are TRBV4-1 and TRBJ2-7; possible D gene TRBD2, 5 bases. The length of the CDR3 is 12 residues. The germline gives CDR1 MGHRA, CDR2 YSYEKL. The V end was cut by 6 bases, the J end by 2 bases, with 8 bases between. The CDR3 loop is CASRDGAYEQYF. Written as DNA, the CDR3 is TGCGCCAGCAGGGACGGGGCCTACGAGCAGTACTTC.

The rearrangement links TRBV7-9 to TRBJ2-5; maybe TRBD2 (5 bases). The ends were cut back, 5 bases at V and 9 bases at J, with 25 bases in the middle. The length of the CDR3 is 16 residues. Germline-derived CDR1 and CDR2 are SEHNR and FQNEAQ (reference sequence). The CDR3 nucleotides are TGTGCCAGCAGCCCACGGACCCCGGTGGAGGTGGTGGCCCAGTACTTC. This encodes CASSPRTPVEVVAQYF.

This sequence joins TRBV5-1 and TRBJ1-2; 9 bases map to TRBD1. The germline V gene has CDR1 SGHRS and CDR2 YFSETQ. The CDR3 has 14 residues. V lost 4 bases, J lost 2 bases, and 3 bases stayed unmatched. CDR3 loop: CASSAGQGNYGYTF. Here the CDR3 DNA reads TGCGCCAGCAGCGCCGGACAGGGGAACTATGGCTACACCTTC.

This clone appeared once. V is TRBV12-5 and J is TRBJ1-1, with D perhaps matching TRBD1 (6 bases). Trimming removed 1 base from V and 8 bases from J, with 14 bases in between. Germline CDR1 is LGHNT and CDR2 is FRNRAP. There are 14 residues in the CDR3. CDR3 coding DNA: TGTGCTAGTGGTTTGGGGCGGGGGGCCGAGGAAGCTTTCTTT. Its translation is CASGLGRGAEEAFF.

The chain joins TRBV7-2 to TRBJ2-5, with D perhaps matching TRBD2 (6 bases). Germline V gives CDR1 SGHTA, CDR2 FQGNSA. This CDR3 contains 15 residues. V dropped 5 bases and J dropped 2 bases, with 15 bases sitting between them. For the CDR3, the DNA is TGTGCCAGCAGCCCCCCCCGGACTACACAAGAGACCCAGTACTTC. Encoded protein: CASSPPRTTQETQYF.

The CDR3 loop reads CASSYREFGTGELFF. The CDR3 DNA reads as TGTGCCAGCAGTTACAGAGAGTTTGGGACCGGGGAGCTGTTTTTT. This chain joins TRBV27 and TRBJ2-2; D gene uncertain. Germline V lookup: CDR1 MNHEY, CDR2 SMNVEV (reference sequence). Trimming left V 4 bases short and J 5 bases short, with 14 bases between. The CDR3 is 15 amino acids.

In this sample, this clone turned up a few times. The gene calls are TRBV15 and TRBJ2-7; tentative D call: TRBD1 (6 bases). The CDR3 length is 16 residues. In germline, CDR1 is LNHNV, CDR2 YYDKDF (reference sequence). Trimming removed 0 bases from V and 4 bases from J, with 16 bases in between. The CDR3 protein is CATSRDLDSRRYEQYF. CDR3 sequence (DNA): TGTGCCACCAGCAGAGATTTGGACAGTAGAAGGTACGAGCAGTACTTC.

The CDR3: CASSFLAGPTDTQYF. The CDR3 bases are TGTGCCAGCAGTTTCTTAGCGGGACCCACAGATACGCAGTATTTT. The chain recombines TRBV27 with TRBJ2-3, with 8 bases matching TRBD2. The V gene's germline CDR1 is MNHEY and CDR2 SMNVEV (reference sequence). Losses at the gene ends were 3 bases for V and 2 bases for J; bases not matched to a gene: 4. CDR3 length: 15 amino acids.

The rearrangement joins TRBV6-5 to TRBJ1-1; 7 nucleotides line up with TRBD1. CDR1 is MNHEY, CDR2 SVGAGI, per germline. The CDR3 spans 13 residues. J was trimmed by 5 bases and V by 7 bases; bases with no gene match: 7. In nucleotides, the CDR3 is TGTGCCAGCAAACCGACAGGGCGGACTGAAGCTTTCTTT. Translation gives CASKPTGRTEAFF.

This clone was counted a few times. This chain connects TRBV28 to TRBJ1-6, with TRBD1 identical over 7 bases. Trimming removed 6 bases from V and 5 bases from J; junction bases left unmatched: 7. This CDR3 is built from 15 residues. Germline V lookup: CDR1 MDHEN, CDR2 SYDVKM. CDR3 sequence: CASSPSGQNNSPLHF. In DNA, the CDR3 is TGTGCCAGCAGCCCCTCGGGACAGAATAATTCACCCCTCCACTTT. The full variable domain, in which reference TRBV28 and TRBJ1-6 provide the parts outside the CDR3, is DVKVTQSSRYLVKRTGEKVFLECVQDMDHENMFWYRQDPGLGLRLIYFSYDVKMKEKGDIPEGYSVSREKKERFSLILESASTNQTSMYLCASSPSGQNNSPLHFGNGTRLTVT.

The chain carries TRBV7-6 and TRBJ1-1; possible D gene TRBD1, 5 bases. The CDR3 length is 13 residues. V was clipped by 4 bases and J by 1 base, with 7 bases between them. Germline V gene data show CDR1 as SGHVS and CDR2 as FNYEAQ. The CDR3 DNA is TGTGCCAGCAGCTGGGGGGAGAACACTGAAGCTTTCTTT. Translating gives CASSWGENTEAFF.

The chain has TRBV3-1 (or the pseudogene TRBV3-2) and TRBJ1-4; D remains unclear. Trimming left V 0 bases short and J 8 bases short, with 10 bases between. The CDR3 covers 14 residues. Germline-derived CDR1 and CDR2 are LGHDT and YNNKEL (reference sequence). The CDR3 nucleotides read TGTGCCAGCAGCCAAGATTGGCGGCAGGAAAAACTGTTTTTT. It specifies CASSQDWRQEKLFF.

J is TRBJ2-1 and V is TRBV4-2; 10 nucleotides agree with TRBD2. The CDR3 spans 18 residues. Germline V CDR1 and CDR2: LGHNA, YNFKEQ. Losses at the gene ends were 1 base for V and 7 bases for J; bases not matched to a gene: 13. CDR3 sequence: CASSQGPPSGGAGNEQFF. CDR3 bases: TGTGCCAGCAGCCAAGGCCCCCCAAGCGGGGGGGCCGGGAATGAGCAGTTCTTC.

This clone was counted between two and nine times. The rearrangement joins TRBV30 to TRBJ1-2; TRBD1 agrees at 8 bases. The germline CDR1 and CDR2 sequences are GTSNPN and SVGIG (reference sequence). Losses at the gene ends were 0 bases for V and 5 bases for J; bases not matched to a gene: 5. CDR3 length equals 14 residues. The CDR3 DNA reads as TGTGCCTGGAGTGTAGGACAGGGACCTTATGGCTACACCTTC. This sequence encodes CAWSVGQGPYGYTF.

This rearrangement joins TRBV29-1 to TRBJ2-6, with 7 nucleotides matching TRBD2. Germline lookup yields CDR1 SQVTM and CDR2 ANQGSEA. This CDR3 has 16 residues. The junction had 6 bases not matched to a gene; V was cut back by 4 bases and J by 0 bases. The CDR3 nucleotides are TGCAGCGTTGTGCGACTAGCAAGCTCTGGGGCCAACGTCCTGACTTTC. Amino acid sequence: CSVVRLASSGANVLTF.